The 15 T cell receptor beta chains presented below share a single source sample, sequenced in a study of blood T cell repertoires in COVID-19. The assay was immunoSEQ multiplex PCR, and TCRdb's table has in-frame clones only and misses some. This sample has about 100,000 clones, with about 90% found just once. Input material: peripheral blood. The receptors were sampled from a man aged 25 to 40 in a cohort sampled during active COVID-19.

The rearrangement joins TRBV7-9 to TRBJ2-1, with 11 bases aligning to TRBD2. The ends lost 1 base at V and 9 bases at J; junction bases unmatched: 11. CDR1 and CDR2 (germline): SEHNR, FQNEAQ (reference sequence). This CDR3 has 17 residues. This CDR3 reads CASSLEVESSGGAEQFF. CDR3 sequence (DNA): TGTGCCAGCAGCTTAGAAGTGGAGAGTAGCGGGGGGGCTGAGCAGTTCTTC.

J is TRBJ1-2 and V is TRBV9; 8 positions agree with TRBD1. CDR1 is SGDLS, CDR2 YYNGEE, per germline. The V gene end was trimmed by 3 bases and the J gene end by 3 bases; junction bases not matched to a gene: 13. The CDR3 consists of 17 residues. The CDR3 DNA follows: TGTGCCAGCAGCGGAGGAAACCACAGGGGGAGTGACTATGGCTACACCTTC. Translation: CASSGGNHRGSDYGYTF.

The J gene is TRBJ1-6, the V gene TRBV5-1; D possibly corresponds to TRBD1 (5 bases). Trimming took 7 bases from V and 7 from J, leaving 18 bases between them. Germline CDR1 reads SGHRS; CDR2 reads YFSETQ. The CDR3 totals 15 residues. The CDR3 protein is CASRPQGEENSPLHF. CDR3 sequence (DNA): TGCGCCAGCCGACCCCAGGGTGAGGAAAATTCACCCCTCCACTTT.

The count of this clone is one. This chain uses TRBV4-1 with TRBJ2-2; 11 bases are a match to TRBD1. The CDR3 totals 16 residues. From germline, CDR1 is MGHRA and CDR2 YSYEKL. V lost 3 bases to trimming and J lost 2 bases; unmatched junction nucleotides: 2. The CDR3 sequence is CASSQGQGGNTGELFF. Written as DNA, the CDR3 is TGCGCCAGCAGCCAGGGACAGGGGGGCAACACCGGGGAGCTGTTTTTT.

The chain is built from TRBV24-1 and TRBJ2-1, with D tentatively TRBD2 (7 bases). V was clipped by 2 bases and J by 5 bases, with 18 bases between them. Germline CDR1 and CDR2: KGHDR and SFDVKD. The CDR3 is made up of 17 amino acids. CDR3 nucleotide sequence: TGTGCCACCAGTGATTCCCAGAGCCGGGGGGCCAACAATGAGCAGTTCTTC. Its translation: CATSDSQSRGANNEQFF.

The chain has TRBV5-1 and TRBJ1-6; 12 bases are shared with TRBD1. CDR1 and CDR2 from the germline V gene are SGHRS and YFSETQ. The CDR3 runs to 16 residues. Trimming removed 0 bases from V and 10 bases from J; junction bases left unmatched: 5. The CDR3 here is CASSLEGQGARSPLHF. The CDR3 bases are TGCGCCAGCAGCTTGGAGGGACAGGGGGCCAGGTCACCCCTCCACTTT.

The chain has TRBV5-4 and TRBJ1-2; D remains unclear. Germline V gene data show CDR1 as SGHNT and CDR2 as YYREEE (reference sequence). V lost 6 bases, J lost 2 bases, and 8 bases lay in between. This CDR3 spans 12 amino acids. In DNA form, the CDR3 reads TGTGCCAGCAAGAGGTGGAACTATGGCTACACCTTC. Its translation is CASKRWNYGYTF.

Here the CDR3 DNA reads TGTGCCAGTAGTGCGACCGGGACTAGAGGTGCCGGGGAGCTGTTTTTT. This sequence encodes CASSATGTRGAGELFF. The chain joins TRBV19 to TRBJ2-2; 8 nucleotides align to TRBD2. The CDR3 covers 16 residues. V lost 5 bases and J lost 6; bases outside the gene matches: 11. Germline V gene data show CDR1 as LNHDA and CDR2 as SQIVND (reference sequence).

This chain links TRBV25-1 with TRBJ2-5; 8 bases are a match to TRBD1. V lost 5 bases, J lost 2 bases, and 10 bases stayed unmatched. CDR3 length: 16 residues. Germline V gene sequence: CDR1 MGHDK, CDR2 SYGVNS. The CDR3, as DNA: TGTGCCAGCAGTCCGACAGGGGAGGAATATCAAGAGACCCAGTACTTC. Translation gives CASSPTGEEYQETQYF.

The V call is TRBV6-6, the J call TRBJ1-1; TRBD1 is a possible D gene (6 bases). The V gene's germline CDR1 is MNHNY and CDR2 SVGAGI (reference sequence). Trimming pared 3 bases from V and 4 bases from J, leaving 15 bases between. CDR3 length: 15 residues. DNA of the CDR3: TGTGCCAGCAGTTATGGGGGCAGGGTGGGCACTGAAGCTTTCTTT. Protein product: CASSYGGRVGTEAFF.

Remarks on this clone: Relative to the germline gene, one junction end is altered; a read error may explain this. The rearrangement uses TRBV7-6 and TRBJ1-3, with D tentatively TRBD1 (5 bases). Germline V CDR1 and CDR2: SGHVS, FNYEAQ. This CDR3 comprises 16 residues. The CDR3 nucleotides are TGTGCCAGCAGCTTAGTTACAGGATACTCTGGAAACGCCATATATTTT. It encodes CASSLVTGYSGNAIYF.

This clone was observed a single time. V usage is TRBV11-2 and J usage is TRBJ2-1; 11 bases are a match to TRBD1. The CDR3 covers 16 residues. Looked up from germline, CDR1 is SGHAT and CDR2 is FQNNGV. J lost 8 bases, V lost 2 bases, and 8 bases had no gene match. This CDR3 reads CASSLSAGTGGYEQFF. CDR3 coding DNA: TGTGCCAGCAGCTTAAGTGCCGGGACAGGGGGATATGAGCAGTTCTTC.

The J gene is TRBJ2-7, the V gene TRBV6-6, with TRBD1 matching 12 bases. Unmatched junction bases numbered 7, after V lost 6 bases and J lost 4 bases. Germline CDR1 MNHNY, CDR2 SVGAGI (reference sequence). This CDR3 is built from 15 residues. In DNA form, the CDR3 reads TGTGCCAGCAGACCGGGACAGGGGGCGGTTTACGAGCAGTACTTC. Residues: CASRPGQGAVYEQYF.

The rearrangement uses TRBV13 and TRBJ2-1; D not certain. Trimming pared 1 base from V and 6 bases from J, leaving 7 bases between. Germline V gene sequence: CDR1 PRHDT, CDR2 FYEKMQ (reference sequence). This CDR3 spans 13 amino acids. CDR3 coding DNA: TGTGCCAGCAGCTTAGTAGCCAGCAATGAGCAGTTCTTC. It encodes CASSLVASNEQFF.

The J gene is TRBJ1-1, the V gene TRBV21-1; whether TRBD1, the table's D call, matches the DNA was not checked. TRBV21-1 is a known pseudogene. This CDR3 is 13 amino acids long. CDR3 residues: CASSMFRDTEAFF. For the CDR3, the DNA is TGTGCCAGCAGCATGTTCAGGGACACTGAAGCTTTCTTT.